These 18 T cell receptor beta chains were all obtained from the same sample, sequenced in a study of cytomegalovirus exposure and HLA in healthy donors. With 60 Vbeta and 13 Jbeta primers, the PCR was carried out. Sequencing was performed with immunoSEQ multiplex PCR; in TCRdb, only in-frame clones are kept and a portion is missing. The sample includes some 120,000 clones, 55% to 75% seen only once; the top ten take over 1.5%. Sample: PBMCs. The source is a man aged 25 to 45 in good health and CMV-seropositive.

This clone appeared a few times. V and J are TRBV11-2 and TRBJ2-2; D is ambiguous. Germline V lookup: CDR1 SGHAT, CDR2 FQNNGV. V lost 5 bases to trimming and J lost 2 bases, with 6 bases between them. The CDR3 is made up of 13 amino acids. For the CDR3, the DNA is TGTGCCAGCAGCCCCTTAAACACCGGGGAGCTGTTTTTT. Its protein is CASSPLNTGELFF. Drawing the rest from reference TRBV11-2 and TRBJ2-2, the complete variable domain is EAGVAQSPRYKIIEKRQSVAFWCNPISGHATLYWYQQILGQGPKLLIQFQNNGVVDDSQLPKDRFSAERLKGVDSTLKIQPAKLEDSAVYLCASSPLNTGELFFGEGSRLTVL.

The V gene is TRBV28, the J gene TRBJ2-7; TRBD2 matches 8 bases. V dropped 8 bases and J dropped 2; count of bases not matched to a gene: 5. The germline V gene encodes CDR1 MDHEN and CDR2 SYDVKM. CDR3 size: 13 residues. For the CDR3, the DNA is TGTGCCAGCGTGGGTAGCGGGACCTACGAGCAGTACTTC. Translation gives CASVGSGTYEQYF.

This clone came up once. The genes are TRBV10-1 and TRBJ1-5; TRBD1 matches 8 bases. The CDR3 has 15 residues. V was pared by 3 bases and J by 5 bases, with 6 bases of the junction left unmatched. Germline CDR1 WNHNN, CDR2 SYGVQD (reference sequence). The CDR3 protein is CASSDSDRAHQPQHF. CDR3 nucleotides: TGCGCCAGCAGTGATTCGGACAGGGCACATCAGCCCCAGCATTTT.

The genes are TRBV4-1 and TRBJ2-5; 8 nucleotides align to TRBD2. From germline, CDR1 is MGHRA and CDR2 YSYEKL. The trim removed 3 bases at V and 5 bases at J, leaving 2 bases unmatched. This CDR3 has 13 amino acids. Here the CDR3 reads CASSQGGGETQYF. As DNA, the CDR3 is TGCGCCAGCAGCCAGGGCGGGGGGGAGACCCAGTACTTC.

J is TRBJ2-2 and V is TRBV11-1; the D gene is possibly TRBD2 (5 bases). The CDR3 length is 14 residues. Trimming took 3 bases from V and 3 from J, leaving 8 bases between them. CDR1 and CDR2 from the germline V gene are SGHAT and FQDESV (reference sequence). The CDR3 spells CASSFTEDTGELFF. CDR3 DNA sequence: TGTGCCAGCAGCTTTACGGAGGACACCGGGGAGCTGTTTTTT. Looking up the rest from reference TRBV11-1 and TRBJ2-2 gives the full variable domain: EAEVAQSPRYKITEKSQAVAFWCDPISGHATLYWYRQILGQGPELLVQFQDESVVDDSQLPKDRFSAERLKGVDSTLKIQPAELGDSAMYLCASSFTEDTGELFFGEGSRLTVL.

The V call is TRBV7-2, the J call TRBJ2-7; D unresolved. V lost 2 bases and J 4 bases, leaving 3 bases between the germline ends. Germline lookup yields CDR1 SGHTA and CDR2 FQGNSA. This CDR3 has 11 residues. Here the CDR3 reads CASSLHYEQYF. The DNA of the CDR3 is TGTGCCAGCAGCTTACATTACGAGCAGTACTTC.

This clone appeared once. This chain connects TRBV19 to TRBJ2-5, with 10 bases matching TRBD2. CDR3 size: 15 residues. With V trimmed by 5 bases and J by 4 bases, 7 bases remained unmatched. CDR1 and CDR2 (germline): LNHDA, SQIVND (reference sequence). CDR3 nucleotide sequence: TGTGCCAGTAGTCCGCCGACTAGCGGGTTAGAGACCCAGTACTTC. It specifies CASSPPTSGLETQYF.

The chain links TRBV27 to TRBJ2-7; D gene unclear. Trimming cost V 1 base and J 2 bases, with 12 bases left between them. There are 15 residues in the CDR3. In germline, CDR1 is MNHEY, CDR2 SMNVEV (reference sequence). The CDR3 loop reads CASSLWPKLPYEQYF. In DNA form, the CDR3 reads TGTGCCAGCAGTTTATGGCCAAAACTACCCTACGAGCAGTACTTC.

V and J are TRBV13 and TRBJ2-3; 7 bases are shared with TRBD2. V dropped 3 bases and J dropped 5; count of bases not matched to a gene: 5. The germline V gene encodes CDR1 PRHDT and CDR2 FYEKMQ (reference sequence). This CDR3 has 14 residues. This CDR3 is CASSLQGGRDTQYF. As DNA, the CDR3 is TGTGCCAGCAGCTTGCAGGGAGGGAGAGATACGCAGTATTTT.

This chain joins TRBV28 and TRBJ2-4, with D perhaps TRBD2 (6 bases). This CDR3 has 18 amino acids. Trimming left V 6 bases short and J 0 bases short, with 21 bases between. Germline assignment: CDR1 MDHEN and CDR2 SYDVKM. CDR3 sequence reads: CASSLGGSTILAKNIQYF. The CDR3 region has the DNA TGTGCCAGCAGCCTCGGAGGGTCGACGATCCTAGCCAAAAACATTCAGTACTTC.

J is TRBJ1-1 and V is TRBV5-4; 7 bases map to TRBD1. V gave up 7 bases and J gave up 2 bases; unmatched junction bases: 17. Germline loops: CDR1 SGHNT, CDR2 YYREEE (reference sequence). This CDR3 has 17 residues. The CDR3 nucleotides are TGTGCCAGCCACTCAAGACAGGGAGGTGGATTAAACACTGAAGCTTTCTTT. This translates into CASHSRQGGGLNTEAFF.

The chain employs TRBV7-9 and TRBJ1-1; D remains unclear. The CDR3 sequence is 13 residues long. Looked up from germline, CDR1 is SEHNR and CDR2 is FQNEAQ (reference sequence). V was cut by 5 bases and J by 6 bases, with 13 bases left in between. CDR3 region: CASSPQTAPEAFF. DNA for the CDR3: TGTGCCAGCAGCCCCCAAACAGCTCCTGAAGCTTTCTTT.

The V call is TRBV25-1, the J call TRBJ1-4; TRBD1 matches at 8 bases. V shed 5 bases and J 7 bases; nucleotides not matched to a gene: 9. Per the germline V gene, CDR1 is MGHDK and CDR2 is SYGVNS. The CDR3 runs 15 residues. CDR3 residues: CASSTGDRYSEKLFF. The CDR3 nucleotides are TGTGCCAGCAGTACCGGGGACAGGTATTCTGAAAAACTGTTTTTT.

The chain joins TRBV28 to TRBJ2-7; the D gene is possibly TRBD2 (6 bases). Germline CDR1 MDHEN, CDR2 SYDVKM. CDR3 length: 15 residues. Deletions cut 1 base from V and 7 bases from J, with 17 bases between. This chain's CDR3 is CASSLSPGANREQYF. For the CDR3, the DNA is TGTGCCAGCAGTTTATCCCCGGGAGCCAATCGGGAGCAGTACTTC. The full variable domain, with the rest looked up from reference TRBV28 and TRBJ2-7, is DVKVTQSSRYLVKRTGEKVFLECVQDMDHENMFWYRQDPGLGLRLIYFSYDVKMKEKGDIPEGYSVSREKKERFSLILESASTNQTSMYLCASSLSPGANREQYFGPGTRLTVT.

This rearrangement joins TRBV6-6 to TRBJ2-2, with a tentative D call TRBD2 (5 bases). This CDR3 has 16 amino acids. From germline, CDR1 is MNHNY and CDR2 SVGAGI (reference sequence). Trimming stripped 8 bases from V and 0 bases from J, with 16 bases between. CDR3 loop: CASPRVGSSNTGELFF. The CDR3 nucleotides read TGTGCCAGCCCGCGGGTAGGCAGCTCGAACACCGGGGAGCTGTTTTTT.

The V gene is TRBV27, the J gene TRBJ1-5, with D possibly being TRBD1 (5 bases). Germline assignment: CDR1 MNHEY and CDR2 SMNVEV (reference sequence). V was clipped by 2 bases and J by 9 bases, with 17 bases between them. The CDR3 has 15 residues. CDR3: CASSLLGRAGWPQHF. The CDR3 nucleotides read TGTGCCAGCAGTTTACTGGGCAGGGCCGGTTGGCCCCAGCATTTT.

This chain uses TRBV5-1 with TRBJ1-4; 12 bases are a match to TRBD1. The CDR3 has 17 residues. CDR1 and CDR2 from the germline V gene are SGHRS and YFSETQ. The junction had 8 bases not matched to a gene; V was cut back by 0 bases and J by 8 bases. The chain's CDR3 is CASSLGGGQGAREKLFF. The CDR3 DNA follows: TGCGCCAGCAGCTTGGGGGGGGGACAGGGGGCGAGAGAAAAACTGTTTTTT.

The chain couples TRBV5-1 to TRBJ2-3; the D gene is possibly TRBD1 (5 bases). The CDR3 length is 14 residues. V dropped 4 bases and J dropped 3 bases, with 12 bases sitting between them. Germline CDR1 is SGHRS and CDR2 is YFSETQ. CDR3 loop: CASSRGEITDTQYF. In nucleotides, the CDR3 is TGCGCCAGCAGCAGGGGCGAAATAACAGATACGCAGTATTTT.